This T cell receptor (beta chain) was documented in a study of cytomegalovirus exposure and HLA in healthy donors. A remark on this clone: Its antigen is unidentified. The junction and the germline gene differ at one end; a read error may be behind it.

Study conclusions and caveats: CMV antigen specificity was confirmed in vitro for a few CMV-associated chains. The productive fraction for most TCR beta V segments was about 90% or about 30% in an earlier analysis. Reports indicate that TCR beta sequences accurately predicted the HLA-A and HLA-B alleles of most subjects. The study recorded 150 to 200 TCR beta chains that were cytomegalovirus-associated.

Looked up from germline, CDR1 is SEHNR and CDR2 is FQNEAQ (reference sequence). This CDR3 region has 18 residues. PCR used 60 Vbeta primers and 13 Jbeta primers. Assay: immunoSEQ multiplex PCR; the TCRdb copy retains only in-frame clones and omits some. The data show about 200,000 clones, 81% seen once. The rearrangement uses TRBV7-9 and TRBJ1-6; a possible D gene is TRBD1 (6 bases). Sequences were obtained from PBMCs. The receptor was derived from a man aged 18 to 35 in good health and CMV-seronegative. Here the CDR3 reads CSSSSPPGTNDGNSPLHF. The DNA of the CDR3 is TGTTCCAGCAGCTCTCCCCCCGGGACAAATGACGGTAATTCACCCCTCCACTTT.